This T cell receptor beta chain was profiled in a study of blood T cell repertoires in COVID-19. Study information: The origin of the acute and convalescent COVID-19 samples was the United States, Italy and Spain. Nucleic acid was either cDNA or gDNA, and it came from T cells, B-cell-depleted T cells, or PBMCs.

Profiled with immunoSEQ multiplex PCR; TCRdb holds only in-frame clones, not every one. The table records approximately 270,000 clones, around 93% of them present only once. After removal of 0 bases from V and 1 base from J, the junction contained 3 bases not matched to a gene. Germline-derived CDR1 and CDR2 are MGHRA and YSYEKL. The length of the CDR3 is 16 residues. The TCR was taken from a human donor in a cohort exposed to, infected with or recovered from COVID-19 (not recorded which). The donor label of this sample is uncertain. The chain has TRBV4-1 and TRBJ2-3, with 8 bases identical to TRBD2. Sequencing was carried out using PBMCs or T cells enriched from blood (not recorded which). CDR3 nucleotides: TGCGCCAGCAGCCAAGAAGAACTAGCGGGCACAGATACGCAGTATTTT. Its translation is CASSQEELAGTDTQYF.